The 32 T cell receptor beta chains given below trace back to one sample, sequenced in a study of blood T cell repertoires in COVID-19. Data came from immunoSEQ multiplex PCR; TCRdb stores just in-frame clones and leaves some out. The sample holds 250,000 or so clones; around 82% are singletons and the top ten take about 3.5%. The sequenced sample consisted of PBMCs or T cells enriched from blood (not recorded which). These receptors were taken from a man aged 50 or older who had recovered from COVID-19.

J is TRBJ2-5 and V is TRBV1; the D call in the table, TRBD1, was not verified against the DNA. TRBV1 is recorded as a pseudogene. The CDR3 loop spans 15 amino acids. The CDR3 region has the DNA TGCACCAGCAGCCAATCAGGGCCTATGAGGGAGACCCAGTACTTC. This sequence encodes CTSSQSGPMRETQYF.

The chain couples TRBV5-1 to TRBJ1-2; a weak D match, TRBD1 (6 bases). With 6 bases removed from V and 4 bases from J, the gap between germline ends came to 19 bases. CDR1 and CDR2 (germline): SGHRS, YFSETQ. This CDR3 is built from 15 residues. The CDR3 protein is CASTSGGPAGYGYTF. The DNA for the CDR3 is TGCGCCAGCACCTCGGGGGGCCCTGCTGGCTATGGCTACACCTTC. Filled out from reference TRBV5-1 and TRBJ1-2, the complete variable domain reads KAGVTQTPRYLIKTRGQQVTLSCSPISGHRSVSWYQQTPGQGLQFLFEYFSETQRNKGNFPGRFSGRQFSNSRSEMNVSTLELGDSALYLCASTSGGPAGYGYTFGSGTRLTVV.

To note about this clone: The identical CDR3 is also encoded by other nucleotide sequences in the sample. This chain connects TRBV5-1 to TRBJ1-2; 7 bases agree with TRBD1. V trimming: 0 bases; J trimming: 3 bases; junction bases outside the gene matches: 2. The CDR3 runs 14 residues. Germline loops: CDR1 SGHRS, CDR2 YFSETQ. The CDR3 nucleotides read TGCGCCAGCAGCTTGGGACAGGGTGACTATGGCTACACCTTC. Protein sequence: CASSLGQGDYGYTF.

The chain couples TRBV27 to TRBJ2-3; 7 nucleotides align to TRBD1. The germline V gene has CDR1 MNHEY and CDR2 SMNVEV (reference sequence). The ends lost 1 base at V and 0 bases at J; junction bases unmatched: 4. The CDR3 is made up of 16 amino acids. The CDR3 sequence: CASSLFGTESTDTQYF. CDR3 coding DNA: TGTGCCAGCAGTTTATTCGGGACAGAGAGCACAGATACGCAGTATTTT.

This sequence joins TRBV12-2 and TRBJ1-5. TRBV12-2 is classified as a pseudogene. The CDR3 runs 14 residues. This CDR3 is CASRSDGVGQPQHF. CDR3 DNA: TGTGCAAGTCGCTCCGACGGGGTCGGTCAGCCCCAGCATTTT.

The rearrangement links TRBV7-3 to TRBJ1-1; 7 bases line up with TRBD1. V was pared by 6 bases and J by 0 bases, with 7 bases of the junction left unmatched. Germline V lookup: CDR1 SGHTA, CDR2 FQGTGA. The CDR3 is 15 amino acids. The DNA of the CDR3 is TGTGCCAGCAGGGACCTGGGACAGATGAACACTGAAGCTTTCTTT. It translates to CASRDLGQMNTEAFF. Combining the CDR3 with reference TRBV7-3 and TRBJ1-1 gives the whole variable domain GAGVSQTPSNKVTEKGKYVELRCDPISGHTALYWYRQSLGQGPEFLIYFQGTGAADDSGLPNDRFFAVRPEGSVSTLKIQRTERGDSAVYLCASRDLGQMNTEAFFGQGTRLTVV.

V usage is TRBV9 and J usage is TRBJ1-1, with D perhaps matching TRBD1 (6 bases). V was trimmed by 2 bases and J by 4 bases, leaving 15 bases between them. This CDR3 spans 15 amino acids. Per germline, CDR1 SGDLS and CDR2 YYNGEE. CDR3 amino acids: CASSVGPQGSTEAFF. The CDR3 DNA reads as TGTGCCAGCAGCGTGGGCCCCCAGGGGAGCACTGAAGCTTTCTTT.

The chain's CDR3 is CASSQPRPQGLRNTIYF. Here the CDR3 DNA reads TGTGCCAGCAGCCAACCCCGTCCCCAGGGATTGAGAAACACCATATATTTT. The chain uses TRBV14 and TRBJ1-3; tentatively, D is TRBD1 (5 bases). The CDR3 runs 17 residues. V lost 2 bases to trimming and J lost 5 bases, with 19 bases between them. Germline assignment: CDR1 SGHDN and CDR2 FVKESK.

The chain joins TRBV11-2 to TRBJ2-6, with 7 bases fitting TRBD1. V shed 4 bases and J 4 bases; nucleotides not matched to a gene: 7. The CDR3 is 16 residues long. Germline-derived CDR1 and CDR2 are SGHAT and FQNNGV. CDR3 sequence: CASSSRQGAGANVLTF. Here the CDR3 DNA reads TGTGCCAGCAGCTCGAGACAGGGCGCAGGGGCCAACGTCCTGACTTTC.

The chain links TRBV6-4 to TRBJ1-2, with 8 bases identical to TRBD1. CDR1 MRHNA and CDR2 SNTAGT come from the germline V gene. Trimming removed 6 bases from V and 1 base from J; junction bases left unmatched: 10. CDR3 length: 16 residues. The CDR3: CASRKFGQGGNYGYTF. In DNA form, the CDR3 reads TGTGCCAGCAGAAAATTTGGACAGGGCGGTAACTATGGCTACACCTTC.

The chain employs TRBV7-3 and TRBJ2-5; TRBD1 matches at 8 bases. Unmatched junction bases numbered 0, after V lost 3 bases and J lost 3 bases. Germline values: CDR1 SGHTA, CDR2 FQGTGA. The CDR3 length is 13 residues. For the CDR3, the DNA is TGTGCCAGCAGCTTGACAGGGGAAGAGACCCAGTACTTC. This encodes CASSLTGEETQYF.

V gene TRBV4-1 combines with J gene TRBJ1-4; D might be TRBD1 (6 bases). The CDR3 has 18 residues. V shed 4 bases and J shed 4 bases, with 22 bases lying between them. Looked up from germline, CDR1 is MGHRA and CDR2 is YSYEKL. In DNA, the CDR3 is TGCGCCAGCAGCCCACAAGGAAAAGGGGGTAGGAATAATGAAAAACTGTTTTTT. Amino acid sequence: CASSPQGKGGRNNEKLFF.

This clone was recorded once. J is TRBJ2-2 and V is TRBV19; the D gene is possibly TRBD2 (5 bases). CDR3 length: 13 residues. Germline CDR1 reads LNHDA; CDR2 reads SQIVND (reference sequence). Trimming shortened V by 9 bases and J by 2 bases, and 10 bases separated the two germline ends. In nucleotides, the CDR3 is TGTGCCAGCCGGGAAACAAACACCGGGGAGCTGTTTTTT. The encoded protein is CASRETNTGELFF.

This chain links TRBV5-4 with TRBJ2-5, with 8 nucleotides matching TRBD1. This CDR3 has 15 amino acids. Unmatched junction bases numbered 9, after V lost 6 bases and J lost 2 bases. The V gene's germline CDR1 is SGHNT and CDR2 YYREEE (reference sequence). The DNA for the CDR3 is TGTGCCAGCAACTCCCAAAGGGACAGGCAAGAGACCCAGTACTTC. Its protein is CASNSQRDRQETQYF.

The V gene is TRBV6-5, the J gene TRBJ2-7; 8 nucleotides agree with TRBD1. The CDR3 length is 13 residues. The germline CDR1 and CDR2 sequences are MNHEY and SVGAGI. The V and J ends lost 8 bases and 2 bases, in that order; junction bases with no gene match: 5. The CDR3 bases are TGTGCCAGCCGTAACAGGGGGACCTACGAGCAGTACTTC. Translation: CASRNRGTYEQYF.

The chain carries TRBV7-9 and TRBJ1-5; D possibly corresponds to TRBD1 (5 bases). The CDR3 length is 15 residues. Germline V gene data show CDR1 as SEHNR and CDR2 as FQNEAQ (reference sequence). V lost 1 base, J lost 0 bases, and 7 bases lay in between. CDR3 residues: CASSLGTSSNQPQHF. The CDR3 DNA reads as TGTGCCAGCAGCTTAGGGACAAGTAGCAATCAGCCCCAGCATTTT.

The rearrangement uses TRBV4-1 and TRBJ1-1; D uncertain. Germline V gene sequence: CDR1 MGHRA, CDR2 YSYEKL. The CDR3 totals 13 residues. V was shortened by 2 bases and J by 3 bases, with 7 bases between the two germline ends. The CDR3 loop reads CASSQYFDTEAFF. The CDR3 DNA follows: TGCGCCAGCAGCCAATACTTCGACACTGAAGCTTTCTTT.

This clone has a handful of counts. V gene TRBV28 combines with J gene TRBJ1-5, with 7 nucleotides matching TRBD1. This CDR3 comprises 16 residues. Germline assignment: CDR1 MDHEN and CDR2 SYDVKM. Unmatched junction bases numbered 12, after V lost 5 bases and J lost 5 bases. The CDR3 loop reads CASSRITGVWDQPQHF. In DNA form, the CDR3 reads TGTGCCAGCAGTCGAATTACAGGGGTCTGGGATCAGCCCCAGCATTTT.

CDR3 in amino acids: CASSVDQGHLTEAFF. CDR3 DNA sequence: TGTGCCAGCAGCGTAGATCAAGGACACCTAACTGAAGCTTTCTTT. The chain couples TRBV9 to TRBJ1-1, with a possible D match to TRBD1 (5 bases). CDR1 SGDLS and CDR2 YYNGEE come from the germline V gene. The CDR3 is 15 amino acids. Between the trimmed V and J ends, which lost 0 bases and 5 bases, there was a span of 14 bases.

This clone was detected a few times. J is TRBJ2-1 and V is TRBV19; TRBD1 aligns across 10 bases. With 9 bases clipped from V and 8 bases from J, the junction kept 10 bases outside the gene matches. The germline gives CDR1 LNHDA, CDR2 SQIVND (reference sequence). The CDR3 totals 14 residues. This CDR3 is CASRQGAVADEQFF. The CDR3 region has the DNA TGTGCCAGCCGACAGGGGGCTGTAGCGGATGAGCAGTTCTTC.

A remark on this clone: The sample contains more than one DNA sequence encoding this CDR3. The chain couples TRBV12-3 or TRBV12-4 to TRBJ2-5; 9 bases align to TRBD2. The V segment lost 2 bases and the J segment 5 bases; nucleotides outside the gene matches: 0. The CDR3 consists of 13 residues. DNA for the CDR3: TGTGCCAGCAGTTTAAGCGGGGGGGAGACCCAGTACTTC. It translates to CASSLSGGETQYF.

The chain has TRBV18 and TRBJ1-4; the D gene is possibly TRBD1 (5 bases). Trimming cost V 6 bases and J 8 bases, with 19 bases left between them. Looked up from germline, CDR1 is KGHSH and CDR2 is LQKENI. CDR3 length equals 15 residues. CDR3 loop: CASSGLEGLIEKLFF. The CDR3 nucleotides are TGTGCCAGCTCCGGACTGGAGGGGCTCATCGAAAAACTGTTTTTT.

This rearrangement joins TRBV18 to TRBJ1-4; TRBD1 matches 7 bases. The junction had 2 bases not matched to a gene; V was cut back by 0 bases and J by 4 bases. Germline V gene lookup returns CDR1 KGHSH and CDR2 LQKENI. The CDR3 is 15 amino acids. The CDR3: CASSPPNRGNEKLFF. The CDR3 DNA reads as TGTGCCAGCTCACCACCTAACAGGGGTAATGAAAAACTGTTTTTT.

This chain joins TRBV24-1 and TRBJ2-1, with 10 bases matching TRBD1. J was trimmed by 10 bases and V by 5 bases; bases with no gene match: 7. Germline V gene lookup returns CDR1 KGHDR and CDR2 SFDVKD. This CDR3 has 14 residues. The CDR3 bases are TGTGCCACCAGTGGCGGGACAGGGGCGTCCGAGCAGTTCTTC. Translating it yields CATSGGTGASEQFF.

The chain has TRBV14 and TRBJ2-3; D is ambiguous. The CDR3 totals 12 residues. Trimming took 2 bases from V and 9 from J, leaving 9 bases between them. Germline-derived CDR1 and CDR2 are SGHDN and FVKESK. The CDR3 loop is CASSQLASTQYF. CDR3 nucleotides: TGTGCCAGCAGCCAACTCGCGAGCACGCAGTATTTT.

The V call is TRBV27, the J call TRBJ2-1; perhaps TRBD2 as D (6 bases). V gave up 5 bases and J gave up 7 bases, with 15 bases separating them. The CDR3 totals 14 residues. The V gene's germline CDR1 is MNHEY and CDR2 SMNVEV (reference sequence). DNA for the CDR3: TGTGCCAGCAGTCCACCGGGACTCCCAAATGAGCAGTTCTTC. This translates into CASSPPGLPNEQFF.

Concerning this clone: Other DNA sequences in this specimen translate into the identical CDR3. The chain is built from TRBV28 and TRBJ2-1; 8 bases are shared with TRBD2. V lost 1 base to trimming and J lost 2 bases; unmatched junction nucleotides: 1. Germline CDR1 reads MDHEN; CDR2 reads SYDVKM. The length of the CDR3 is 15 residues. CDR3: CASSLSSGPYNEQFF. In nucleotides, the CDR3 is TGTGCCAGCAGTTTATCTAGCGGGCCCTACAATGAGCAGTTCTTC.

On this clone: This CDR3 is also generated by other DNA sequences in the sample. The chain employs TRBV11-2 and TRBJ2-3; D gene unclear. V dropped 1 base and J dropped 2 bases, with 7 bases sitting between them. Germline V gene lookup returns CDR1 SGHAT and CDR2 FQNNGV. This CDR3 spans 14 amino acids. The CDR3 coding sequence is TGTGCCAGCAGCTTAGGTCTGTTCACAGATACGCAGTATTTT. This translates into CASSLGLFTDTQYF. The full variable domain, rest sourced from reference TRBV11-2 and TRBJ2-3, is EAGVAQSPRYKIIEKRQSVAFWCNPISGHATLYWYQQILGQGPKLLIQFQNNGVVDDSQLPKDRFSAERLKGVDSTLKIQPAKLEDSAVYLCASSLGLFTDTQYFGPGTRLTVL.

CDR3 nucleotides: TGTGCCAGTAGTGAGTTCGGGGGGGCCCCCGGGGAGCTGTTTTTT. This gives the protein CASSEFGGAPGELFF. The rearrangement uses TRBV19 and TRBJ2-2; 8 positions agree with TRBD2. This CDR3 is 15 amino acids long. Germline V CDR1 and CDR2: LNHDA, SQIVND (reference sequence). After removal of 5 bases from V and 6 bases from J, the junction contained 8 bases not matched to a gene.

V usage is TRBV10-3 and J usage is TRBJ1-4; tentatively, D is TRBD1 (5 bases). The CDR3 is 14 residues long. Germline V gene sequence: CDR1 ENHRY, CDR2 SYGVKD. V was trimmed by 1 base and J by 5 bases, leaving 8 bases between them. The CDR3 loop reads CAISELAGNEKLFF. The CDR3 region has the DNA TGTGCCATCAGTGAGTTGGCAGGGAATGAAAAACTGTTTTTT.

The CDR3 region has the DNA TGTGCCAGCAGAAAGGACAGCCTGAACACTGAAGCTTTCTTT. Protein product: CASRKDSLNTEAFF. The chain is built from TRBV6-4 and TRBJ1-1; maybe TRBD1 (6 bases). The CDR3 has 14 residues. Trimming left V 6 bases short and J 0 bases short, with 11 bases between. Germline-derived CDR1 and CDR2 are MRHNA and SNTAGT.

The chain carries TRBV9 and TRBJ1-6, with 9 bases fitting TRBD1. Germline-derived CDR1 and CDR2 are SGDLS and YYNGEE. The CDR3 length is 16 residues. V dropped 4 bases and J dropped 4; count of bases not matched to a gene: 6. Here the CDR3 reads CASSSTGGGYNSPLHF. The CDR3, as DNA: TGTGCCAGCAGCTCAACAGGGGGCGGTTATAATTCACCCCTCCACTTT.